The rows below give T cell receptor beta chains drawn from one sample of a study of cytomegalovirus exposure and HLA in healthy donors. TCRdb's table, derived via immunoSEQ multiplex PCR, lists solely in-frame clones and lacks some. Of 120,000 or so clones listed, under 90% are singletons. Material: PBMCs. The receptor set was obtained from a woman aged 35 to 49 in good health and CMV-seropositive. The CDR3 runs from the conserved cysteine through the conserved F or W. The D gene is left open where the match is weak. Clone size is given for some rows only: seen once, a few or many times, or a class if the clone is expanded.

size: once
D: -
J: TRBJ1-5
V: TRBV28
DNA: TGTGCCAGCAGGCGAATCCCGGGAGTTAGCAATCAGCCCCAGCATTTT
CDR3: CASRRIPGVSNQPQHF

size: -
D: -
J: TRBJ1-4
V: TRBV5-1
DNA: TGCGCCAGCAGCCCTTTCGGGGTTAATGAAAAACTGTTTTTT
CDR3: CASSPFGVNEKLFF

size: few
D: TRBD1
J: TRBJ2-7
V: TRBV5-1
DNA: TGCGCCAGCAGCTTGGTCGGACAGGGGGCTTCCTACGAGCAGTACTTC
CDR3: CASSLVGQGASYEQYF

size: -
D: -
J: TRBJ1-1
V: TRBV9
DNA: TGTGCCAGCAGCGTATTGGACCCGCGGGTCACTGAAGCTTTCTTT
CDR3: CASSVLDPRVTEAFF

size: -
D: -
J: TRBJ1-2
V: TRBV10-3
DNA: TGTGCCATCAGTGAGTTTGAAATAGAGCCCCCCTACACCTTC
CDR3: CAISEFEIEPPYTF

size: once
D: TRBD1
J: TRBJ2-7
V: TRBV30
DNA: TGTGCCTGGAAGGGACAGGGGGCTTGGGAGCAGTACTTC
CDR3: CAWKGQGAWEQYF

size: -
D: -
J: TRBJ1-1
V: TRBV20-1
DNA: TGCAGTGCTAGAGAGAGTACTGAAGCTTTCTTT
CDR3: CSARESTEAFF

size: -
D: TRBD2
J: TRBJ2-1
V: TRBV4-2
DNA: TGTGCCAGCAGCCCGGCAGCGGGGACCTACAATGAGCAGTTCTTC
CDR3: CASSPAAGTYNEQFF

size: -
D: -
J: TRBJ1-5
V: TRBV10-2
DNA: TGCGCCAGCAGTGAAAACAGATCCAATCAGCCCCAGCATTTT
CDR3: CASSENRSNQPQHF

size: -
D: -
J: TRBJ1-5
V: TRBV7-9
DNA: TGTGCCAGCAGCTTGTCGACAGTCCCCAATCAGCCCCAGCATTTT
CDR3: CASSLSTVPNQPQHF

size: -
D: TRBD1
J: TRBJ1-1
V: TRBV29-1
DNA: TGCAGCGTTCATGAGGGGGCCATGAACACTGAAGCTTTCTTT
CDR3: CSVHEGAMNTEAFF

size: once
D: -
J: TRBJ2-3
V: TRBV30
DNA: TGTGCCTGGAGTGTATTTAACCTGGACAGAAGCACAGATACGCAGTATTTT
CDR3: CAWSVFNLDRSTDTQYF

size: -
D: TRBD1
J: TRBJ2-7
V: TRBV5-6
DNA: TGTGCCAGCAACCCCCAAGGGGGCGGCAACGAGCAGTACTTC
CDR3: CASNPQGGGNEQYF

size: once
D: TRBD1
J: TRBJ1-5
V: TRBV6-5
DNA: TGTGCCAGCAGTCGGACAGGGGGTAGCAATCAGCCCCAGCATTTT
CDR3: CASSRTGGSNQPQHF

size: -
D: -
J: TRBJ2-7
V: TRBV13
DNA: TGTGCCAGCAGCCCCATCTACGAGCAGTACTTC
CDR3: CASSPIYEQYF

size: -
D: -
J: TRBJ2-3
V: TRBV7-9
DNA: TGTGCCAGCAGCTTAGCGCTTTTGGCAGGGGGCACAGATACGCAGTATTTT
CDR3: CASSLALLAGGTDTQYF

size: -
D: TRBD2
J: TRBJ2-1
V: TRBV6-7
DNA: TGTGCCAGCAGTTACACTAGCGGGAGCTGTGATGAGCAGTTCTTC
CDR3: CASSYTSGSCDEQFF

size: few
D: TRBD1
J: TRBJ1-1
V: TRBV6-5
DNA: TGTGCCAGCAGTCAGGGACAGATGAACACTGAAGCTTTCTTT
CDR3: CASSQGQMNTEAFF

size: -
D: TRBD2
J: TRBJ2-1
V: TRBV6-1
DNA: TGTGCCAGCAGTGAGGGACTAGCAGCCTACAATGAGCAGTTCTTC
CDR3: CASSEGLAAYNEQFF

size: once
D: TRBD2
J: TRBJ2-6
V: TRBV28
DNA: TGTGCCAGCAGCGGGAGGGGTGGGGCCAACGTCCTGACTTTC
CDR3: CASSGRGGANVLTF

size: -
D: TRBD1
J: TRBJ2-2
V: TRBV9
DNA: TGTGCCAGCAGCGTAGCGGGGACAGGAAAGAACACCGGGGAGCTGTTTTTT
CDR3: CASSVAGTGKNTGELFF

size: once
D: -
J: TRBJ1-5
V: TRBV14
DNA: TGTGCCAGCAGTCCCCCGGGTCCTAATCAGCCCCAGCATTTT
CDR3: CASSPPGPNQPQHF

size: -
D: -
J: TRBJ1-4
V: TRBV27
DNA: TGTGCCAGCAGTTTATTATCGGCAGGGAGGGGGGAAAAACTGTTTTTT
CDR3: CASSLLSAGRGEKLFF

size: -
D: -
J: TRBJ1-2
V: TRBV6-5
DNA: TGTGCCAGCAGTTCACGAGAGGGCTATGGCTACACCTTC
CDR3: CASSSREGYGYTF

size: -
D: TRBD2
J: TRBJ2-1
V: TRBV6-5
DNA: TGTGCCAGCAGTTTAGAGCGGGAGCTCTACAATGAGCAGTTCTTC
CDR3: CASSLERELYNEQFF

size: -
D: -
J: TRBJ2-2
V: TRBV5-1
DNA: TGCGCCAGCAGAAGAGATCCTTACACCGGGGAGCTGTTTTTT
CDR3: CASRRDPYTGELFF

size: once
D: TRBD1
J: TRBJ2-7
V: TRBV29-1
DNA: TGCAGCGGTAGACAGGGAAACAACGAGCAGTACTTC
CDR3: CSGRQGNNEQYF

size: -
D: -
J: TRBJ1-1
V: TRBV28
DNA: TGTGCCAGCCTTCAGAGGGCTAGTGAAGCTTTCTTT
CDR3: CASLQRASEAFF

size: -
D: -
J: TRBJ1-5
V: TRBV7-2
DNA: TGTGCCAGCAGCCTACGGGTCAACCAAGAGCCCCAGCATTTT
CDR3: CASSLRVNQEPQHF

size: -
D: -
J: TRBJ1-2
V: TRBV6-5
DNA: TGTGCCAGCATTGGGAGGAACTATGGCTACACCTTC
CDR3: CASIGRNYGYTF

size: -
D: TRBD2
J: TRBJ2-7
V: TRBV6-5
DNA: TGTGCCAGCAGTTACGCGACTAGCAGAGGCTCCTACGAGCAGTACTTC
CDR3: CASSYATSRGSYEQYF

size: -
D: -
J: TRBJ2-3
V: TRBV28
DNA: TGTGCCAGCTTGGAGGGAGATACGCAGTATTTT
CDR3: CASLEGDTQYF

size: -
D: -
J: TRBJ2-2
V: TRBV14
DNA: TGTGCCAGCAGCCCGGGGCGGGGGCTTGAAACCGGGGAGCTGTTTTTT
CDR3: CASSPGRGLETGELFF

size: -
D: TRBD2
J: TRBJ2-1
V: TRBV7-2
DNA: TGTGCCAGCAGCCGCGGGAGCTCCTACAATGAGCAGTTCTTC
CDR3: CASSRGSSYNEQFF

size: once
D: TRBD2
J: TRBJ2-7
V: TRBV5-1
DNA: TGCGCCAGCAGCTCCCCTTATCGGACTAGCGGGAGTTACGAGCAGTACTTC
CDR3: CASSSPYRTSGSYEQYF

size: -
D: -
J: TRBJ2-7
V: TRBV23-1
DNA: TGCGCCAGCAGTCAATTATACTGCTGCGAGCAGTACTTC
CDR3: CASSQLYCCEQYF

size: -
D: -
J: TRBJ2-7
V: TRBV7-2
DNA: TGTGCCAGCAGCTTAAGTAGCTACGAGCAGTACTTC
CDR3: CASSLSSYEQYF

size: once
D: TRBD1
J: TRBJ1-3
V: TRBV30
DNA: TGTGCCTGTTTACCGGGACAGGGGTTTGGAAACACCATATATTTT
CDR3: CACLPGQGFGNTIYF

size: few
D: -
J: TRBJ1-4
V: TRBV5-6
DNA: TGTGCCAGCAGCTTTGGCCAGGGGACTGAAAAACTGTTTTTT
CDR3: CASSFGQGTEKLFF

size: once
D: -
J: TRBJ2-2
V: TRBV6-6
DNA: TGTGCCAGCAGACAACAGGGTGCCGGGGAGCTGTTTTTT
CDR3: CASRQQGAGELFF

size: -
D: -
J: TRBJ1-1
V: TRBV7-9
DNA: TGTGCCAGCAGCTTACAGGAGAACACTGAAGCTTTCTTT
CDR3: CASSLQENTEAFF

size: once
D: -
J: TRBJ1-1
V: TRBV2
DNA: TGTGCCAGCAGGGAGGTGACACATGGTTCACTGAACACTGAAGCTTTCTTT
CDR3: CASREVTHGSLNTEAFF

size: -
D: TRBD1
J: TRBJ2-7
V: TRBV15
DNA: TGTGCCACCAGCAGAGATTCTGGGGACAGGGATTGGCACGAGCAGTACTTC
CDR3: CATSRDSGDRDWHEQYF

size: -
D: -
J: TRBJ2-7
V: TRBV6-5
DNA: TGTGCCGCGGGCGCCTCCTACGAGCAGTACTTC
CDR3: CAAGASYEQYF

size: -
D: TRBD1
J: TRBJ1-4
V: TRBV6-1
DNA: TGTGCCAGCAGTGAAACGACAGGGCGAGTTGGGGAAAAACTGTTTTTT
CDR3: CASSETTGRVGEKLFF

size: -
D: TRBD1
J: TRBJ2-7
V: TRBV27
DNA: TGTGCCAGCCGATTTCGGGACAGGGCGTACGAGCAGTACTTC
CDR3: CASRFRDRAYEQYF

size: -
D: TRBD1
J: TRBJ1-1
V: TRBV27
DNA: TGTGCCACTATGGGACAGTTTAACACTGAAGCTTTCTTT
CDR3: CATMGQFNTEAFF

size: -
D: TRBD2
J: TRBJ2-7
V: TRBV7-9
DNA: TGTGCCAGCAGCTTAGGGACTAGCGGGGACTACGAGCAGTACTTC
CDR3: CASSLGTSGDYEQYF

size: -
D: TRBD2
J: TRBJ2-3
V: TRBV19
DNA: TGTGCCAGTAGTAGGGGACTAGCGGCGAGCACAGATACGCAGTATTTT
CDR3: CASSRGLAASTDTQYF

size: once
D: -
J: TRBJ2-7
V: TRBV27
DNA: TGTGCCAGCAGTTTTTCCGCGTCCTACGAGCAGTACTTC
CDR3: CASSFSASYEQYF

size: -
D: -
J: TRBJ2-1
V: TRBV21-1
DNA: -
CDR3: CASSKGPEVAGGSHNEQFF

size: -
D: -
J: TRBJ1-2
V: TRBV6-1
DNA: TGTGCCAGCAGCTTGACAGGCGCCCTCTACTATGGCTACACCTTC
CDR3: CASSLTGALYYGYTF

size: -
D: -
J: TRBJ2-1
V: TRBV9
DNA: TGTGCCAGCAGCGACCTAGCGAGCTGGGGTGAGCAGTTCTTC
CDR3: CASSDLASWGEQFF

size: -
D: -
J: TRBJ2-5
V: TRBV5-1
DNA: TGCGCCAGCAGCTTGTCGACAGCAGAGACCCAGTACTTC
CDR3: CASSLSTAETQYF